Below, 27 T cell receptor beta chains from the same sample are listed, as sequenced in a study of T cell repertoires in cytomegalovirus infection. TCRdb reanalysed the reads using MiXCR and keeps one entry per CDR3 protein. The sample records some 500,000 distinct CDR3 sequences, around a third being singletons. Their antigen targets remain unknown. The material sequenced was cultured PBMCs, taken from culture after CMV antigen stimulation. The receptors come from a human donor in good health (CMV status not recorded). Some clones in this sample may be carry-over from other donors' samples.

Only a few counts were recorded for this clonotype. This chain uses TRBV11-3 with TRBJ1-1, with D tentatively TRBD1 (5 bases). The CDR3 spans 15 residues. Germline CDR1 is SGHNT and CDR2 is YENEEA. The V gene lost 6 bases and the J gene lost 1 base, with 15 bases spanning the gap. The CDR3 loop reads CASRPERGGNTEAFF. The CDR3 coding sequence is TGTGCCAGCAGACCCGAACGGGGGGGGAACACTGAAGCTTTCTTT. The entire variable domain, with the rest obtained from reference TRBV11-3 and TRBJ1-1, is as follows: EAGVVQSPRYKIIEKKQPVAFWCNPISGHNTLYWYLQNLGQGPELLIRYENEEAVDDSQLPKDRFSAERLKGVDSTLKIQPAELGDSAVYLCASRPERGGNTEAFFGQGTRLTVV.

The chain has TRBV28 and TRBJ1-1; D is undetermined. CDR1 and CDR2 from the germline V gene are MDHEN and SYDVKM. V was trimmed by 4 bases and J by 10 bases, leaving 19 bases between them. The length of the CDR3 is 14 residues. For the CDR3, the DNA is TGTGCCAGCAGTTCCGCCAGGTTACCTCGGGGAGCTTTCTTT. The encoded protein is CASSSARLPRGAFF.

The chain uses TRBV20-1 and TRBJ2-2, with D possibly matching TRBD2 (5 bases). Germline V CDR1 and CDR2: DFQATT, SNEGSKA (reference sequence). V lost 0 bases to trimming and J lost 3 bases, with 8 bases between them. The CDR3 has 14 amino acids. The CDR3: CSARDGRDTGELFF. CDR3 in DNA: TGCAGTGCTAGAGATGGGAGAGACACCGGGGAGCTGTTTTTT.

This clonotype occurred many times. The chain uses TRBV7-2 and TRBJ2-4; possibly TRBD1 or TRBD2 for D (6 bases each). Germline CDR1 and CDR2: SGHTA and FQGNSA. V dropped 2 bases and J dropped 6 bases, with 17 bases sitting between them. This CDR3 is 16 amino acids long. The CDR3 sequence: CASSLFPGGGGNIQYF. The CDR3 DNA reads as TGTGCCAGCAGCTTATTCCCCGGGGGCGGCGGAAACATTCAGTACTTC.

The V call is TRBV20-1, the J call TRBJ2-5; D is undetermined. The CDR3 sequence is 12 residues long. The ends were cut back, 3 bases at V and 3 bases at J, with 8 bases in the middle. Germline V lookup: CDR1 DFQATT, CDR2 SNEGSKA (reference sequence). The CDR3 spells CSASGAEETQYF. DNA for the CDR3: TGCAGTGCTAGTGGTGCCGAAGAGACCCAGTACTTC.

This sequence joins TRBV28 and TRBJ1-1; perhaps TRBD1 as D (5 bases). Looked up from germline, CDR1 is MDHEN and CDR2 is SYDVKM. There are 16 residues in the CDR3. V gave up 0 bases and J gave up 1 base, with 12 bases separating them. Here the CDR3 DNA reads TGTGCCAGCAGTTTATGGGGGCCAGCCGCGAACACTGAAGCTTTCTTT. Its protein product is CASSLWGPAANTEAFF.

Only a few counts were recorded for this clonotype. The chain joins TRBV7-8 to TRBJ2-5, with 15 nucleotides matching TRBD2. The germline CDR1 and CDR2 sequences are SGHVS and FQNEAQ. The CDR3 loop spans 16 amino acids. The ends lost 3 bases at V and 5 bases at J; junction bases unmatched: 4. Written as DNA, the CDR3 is TGTGCCAGCAGCTTCGCCGGGACTAGCGGGGGGGAGACCCAGTACTTC. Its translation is CASSFAGTSGGETQYF. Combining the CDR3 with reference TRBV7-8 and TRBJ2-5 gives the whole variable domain GAGVSQSPRYKVAKRGQDVALRCDPISGHVSLFWYQQALGQGPEFLTYFQNEAQLDKSGLPSDRFFAERPEGSVSTLKIQRTQQEDSAVYLCASSFAGTSGGETQYFGPGTRLLVL.

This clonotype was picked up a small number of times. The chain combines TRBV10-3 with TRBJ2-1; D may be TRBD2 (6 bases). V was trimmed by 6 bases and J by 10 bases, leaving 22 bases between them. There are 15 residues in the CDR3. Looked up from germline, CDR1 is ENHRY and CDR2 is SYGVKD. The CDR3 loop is CAIREGRLGSGEQFF. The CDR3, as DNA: TGTGCCATCAGGGAGGGGCGACTAGGTTCAGGAGAGCAGTTCTTC.

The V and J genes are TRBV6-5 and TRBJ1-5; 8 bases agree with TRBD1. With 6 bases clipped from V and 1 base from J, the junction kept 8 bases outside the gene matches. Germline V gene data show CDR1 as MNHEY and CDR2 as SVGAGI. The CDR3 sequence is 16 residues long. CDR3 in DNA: TGTGCCAGCAGCGCGGCTCGACAGGGGAGCAATCAGCCCCAGCATTTT. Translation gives CASSAARQGSNQPQHF.

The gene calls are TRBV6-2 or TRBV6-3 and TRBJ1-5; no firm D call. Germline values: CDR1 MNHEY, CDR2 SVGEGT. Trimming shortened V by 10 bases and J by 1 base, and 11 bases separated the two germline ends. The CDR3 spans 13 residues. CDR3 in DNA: TGTGCCACCAATCTGGGGAGCAATCAGCCCCAGCATTTT. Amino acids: CATNLGSNQPQHF.

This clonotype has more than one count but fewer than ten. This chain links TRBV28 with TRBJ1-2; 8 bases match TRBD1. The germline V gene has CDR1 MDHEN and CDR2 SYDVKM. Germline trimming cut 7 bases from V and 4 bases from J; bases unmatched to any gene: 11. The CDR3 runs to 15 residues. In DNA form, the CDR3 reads TGTGCCAGCAATGAACAAGCAGGGGGCAGCTATGGCTACACCTTC. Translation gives CASNEQAGGSYGYTF.

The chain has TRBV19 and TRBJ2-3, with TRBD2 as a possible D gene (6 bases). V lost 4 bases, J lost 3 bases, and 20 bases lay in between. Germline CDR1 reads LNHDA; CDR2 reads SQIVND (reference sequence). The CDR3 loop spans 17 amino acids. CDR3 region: CASSNLARGPGTDTQYF. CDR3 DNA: TGTGCCAGTAGTAACCTAGCGAGAGGGCCTGGAACAGATACGCAGTATTTT.

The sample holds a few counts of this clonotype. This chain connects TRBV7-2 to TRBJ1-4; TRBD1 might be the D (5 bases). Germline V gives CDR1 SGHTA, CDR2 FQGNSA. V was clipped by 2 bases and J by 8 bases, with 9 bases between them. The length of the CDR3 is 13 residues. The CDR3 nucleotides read TGTGCCAGCAGCTTAAACGCAGGGGAAAAACTGTTTTTT. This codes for CASSLNAGEKLFF.

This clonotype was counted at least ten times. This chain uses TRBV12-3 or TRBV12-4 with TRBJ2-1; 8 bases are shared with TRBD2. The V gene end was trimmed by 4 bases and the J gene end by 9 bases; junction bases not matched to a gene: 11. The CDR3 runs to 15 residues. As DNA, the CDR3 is TGTGCCAGCAGTTCTAGCGGGTCCTCAAGGGGTGAGCAGTTCTTC. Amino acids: CASSSSGSSRGEQFF.

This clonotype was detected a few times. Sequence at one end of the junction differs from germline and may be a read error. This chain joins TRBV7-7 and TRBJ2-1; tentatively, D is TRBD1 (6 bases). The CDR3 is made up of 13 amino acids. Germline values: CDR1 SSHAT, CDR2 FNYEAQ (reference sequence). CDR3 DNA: TGTGCTAGCAGCTTAGAGGACCGGGACAAGCAGTTCTTC. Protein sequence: CASSLEDRDKQFF.

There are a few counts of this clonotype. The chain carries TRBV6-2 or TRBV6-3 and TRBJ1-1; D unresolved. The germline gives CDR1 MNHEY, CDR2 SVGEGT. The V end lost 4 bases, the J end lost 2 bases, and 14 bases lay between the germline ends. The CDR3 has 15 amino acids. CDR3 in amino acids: CASSSLHRSNTEAFF. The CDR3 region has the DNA TGTGCCAGCAGTTCCCTACATCGGAGTAACACTGAAGCTTTCTTT.

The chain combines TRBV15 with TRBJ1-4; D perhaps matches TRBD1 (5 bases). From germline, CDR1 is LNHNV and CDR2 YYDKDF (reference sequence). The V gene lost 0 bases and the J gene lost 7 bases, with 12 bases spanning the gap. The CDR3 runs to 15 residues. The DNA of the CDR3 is TGTGCCACCAGCAGAGAGTCAGGGAAGGGTGAAAAACTGTTTTTT. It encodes CATSRESGKGEKLFF.

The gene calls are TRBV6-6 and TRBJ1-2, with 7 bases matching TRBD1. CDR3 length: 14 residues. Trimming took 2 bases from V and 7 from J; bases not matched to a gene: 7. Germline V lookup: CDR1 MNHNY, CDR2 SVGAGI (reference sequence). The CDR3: CASSYTRQGPGYTF. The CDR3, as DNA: TGTGCCAGCAGTTACACACGACAGGGTCCTGGCTACACCTTC.

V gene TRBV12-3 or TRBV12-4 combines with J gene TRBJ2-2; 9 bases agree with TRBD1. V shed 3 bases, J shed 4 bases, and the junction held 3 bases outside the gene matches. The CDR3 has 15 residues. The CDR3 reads CASSLGQGTTGELFF. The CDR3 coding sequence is TGTGCCAGCAGTTTGGGACAGGGAACCACCGGGGAGCTGTTTTTT.

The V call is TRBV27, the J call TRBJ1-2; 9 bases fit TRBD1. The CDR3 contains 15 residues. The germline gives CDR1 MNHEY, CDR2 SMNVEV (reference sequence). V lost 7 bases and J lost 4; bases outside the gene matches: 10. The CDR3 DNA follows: TGTGCCAGCAAAACAGGGGGCGGTAGCGGCTATGGCTACACCTTC. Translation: CASKTGGGSGYGYTF.

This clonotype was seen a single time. CDR3 nucleotide sequence: TGTGCCAGCAGCTCCACGGATGGCTACACCTTC. Translating gives CASSSTDGYTF. This chain connects TRBV7-9 to TRBJ1-2, with D hard to call. Germline loops: CDR1 SEHNR, CDR2 FQNEAQ (reference sequence). This CDR3 has 11 residues. Trimming cost V 4 bases and J 6 bases, with 6 bases left between them. Together with reference TRBV7-9 and TRBJ1-2, the CDR3 gives the full variable domain: DTGVSQNPRHKITKRGQNVTFRCDPISEHNRLYWYRQTLGQGPEFLTYFQNEAQLEKSRLLSDRFSAERPKGSFSTLEIQRTEQGDSAMYLCASSSTDGYTFGSGTRLTVV.

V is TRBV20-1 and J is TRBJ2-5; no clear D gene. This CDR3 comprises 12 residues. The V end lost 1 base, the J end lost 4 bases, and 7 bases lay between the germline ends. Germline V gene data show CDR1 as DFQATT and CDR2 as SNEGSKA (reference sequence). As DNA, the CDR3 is TGCAGTGCTAGAGGGGTCCCAGAGACCCAGTACTTC. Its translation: CSARGVPETQYF.

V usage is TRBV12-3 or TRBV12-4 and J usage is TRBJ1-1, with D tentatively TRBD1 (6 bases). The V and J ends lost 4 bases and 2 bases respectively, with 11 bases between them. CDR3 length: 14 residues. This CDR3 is CASSSYRENTEAFF. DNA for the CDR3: TGTGCCAGCAGTTCCTACAGGGAAAACACTGAAGCTTTCTTT.

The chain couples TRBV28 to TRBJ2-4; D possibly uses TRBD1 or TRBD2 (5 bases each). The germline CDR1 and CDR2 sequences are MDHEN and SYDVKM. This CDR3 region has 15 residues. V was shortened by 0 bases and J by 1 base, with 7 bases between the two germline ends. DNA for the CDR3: TGTGCCAGCAGTTTATGGGGGACCGCCAAAAACATTCAGTACTTC. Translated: CASSLWGTAKNIQYF.

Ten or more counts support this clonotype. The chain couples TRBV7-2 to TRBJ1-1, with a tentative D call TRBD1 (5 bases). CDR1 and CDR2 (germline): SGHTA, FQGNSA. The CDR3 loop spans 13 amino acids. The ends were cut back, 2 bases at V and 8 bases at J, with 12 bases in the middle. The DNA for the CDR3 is TGTGCCAGCAGCTTACGACAGTGGGAGGAAGCTTTCTTT. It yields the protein CASSLRQWEEAFF.

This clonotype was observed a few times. The CDR3 coding sequence is TGTGCCAGCACCGCCCGGGTAAAGGGCGATACGCAGTATTTT. Its translation: CASTARVKGDTQYF. This chain joins TRBV2 and TRBJ2-3; no clear D gene. V lost 7 bases to trimming and J lost 6 bases, with 17 bases between them. The length of the CDR3 is 14 residues. Germline lookup yields CDR1 SNHLY and CDR2 FYNNEI.

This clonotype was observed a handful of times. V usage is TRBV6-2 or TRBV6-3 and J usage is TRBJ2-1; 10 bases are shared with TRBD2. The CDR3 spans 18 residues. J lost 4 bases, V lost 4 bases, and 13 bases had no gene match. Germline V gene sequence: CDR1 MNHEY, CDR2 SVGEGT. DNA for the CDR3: TGTGCCAGCAGTTTACTCTCGGTAGCGGGAGGTTCGTACAATGAGCAGTTCTTC. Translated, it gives CASSLLSVAGGSYNEQFF.